The rows below give T cell receptor beta chains drawn from one sample of a study of technical replicates of blood from several donors. The repertoire was sequenced with immunoSEQ multiplex PCR; TCRdb's copy has only in-frame clones and lacks some. The repertoire holds over 50,000 clones, with around 87% as singletons. The sample taken for sequencing was PBMCs. The source of these receptors is a human donor in good health. Some clones in this sample may be carry-over from other donors' samples. CDR3s include the opening cysteine and the closing phenylalanine or tryptophan.

>TRBV21-1
CASTMTATGNTEAFF
>TRBV5-1
CASAEGTNYGYTF
>TRBV4-3
CASSQTGGLPYGYTF
>TRBV15
CATSRGRTGPYEQYF
>TRBV25-1
CASSESRTDQYF
>TRBV27
CASSFTAGNTIYF
>TRBV29-1
CSLTVYNEQFF
>TRBV19
CATGGGSEQFF
>TRBV11-3
CASSLSQGSTQYF
>TRBV29-1
CSVVGAPRSYNEQFF
>TRBV9
CASSVGGSVWTDTQYF
>TRBV5-1
CASSFGQGSRTEAFF
>TRBV6-4
CASSDLPGNTEAFF
>TRBV5-1
CASSQYSNQPQHF
>TRBV19
CASRGLAGGRDIQYF
>TRBV5-1
CASKLAGGTDTQYF
>TRBV5-1
CASSLGQGPDTQYF
>TRBV6-7
CASNRNLWDEQYF
>TRBV6-1
CASSAYRGITDTQYF
>TRBV7-8
CASSGIGRNTEAFF
>TRBV11-2
CASSLAPPGGVSYEQYF
>TRBV19
CASSGTGVMAPLHF
>TRBV5-4
CASSTRGGELFF
>TRBV6-5
CASSPDRNQPQHF
>TRBV27
CASSSLGAGNFYNEQFF
>TRBV11-1
CASSLGRGGSTDTQYF
>TRBV30
CAWRATGGYGYTF
>TRBV4-1
CASSPSAGTNEKLFF
>TRBV6-5
CASRGGDQGAREQYF
>TRBV7-8
CASSLRSTYGYTF
>TRBV11-3
CASSSGTGAGQETQYF
>TRBV5-4
CASSLTSGGGETQYF
>TRBV29-1
CSVGTGGTPEAFF
>TRBV4-3
CASSQVGATSGTLYEQYF
>TRBV4-2
CASSPPGQINSPLHF
>TRBV7-2
CASSLFSASGANVLTF
>TRBV19
CASSAKTGPSNQPQHF
>TRBV6-1
CASSRTGGNSPLHF
>TRBV28
CASSYRANTEAFF
>TRBV9
CASSARGAEPFYNEQFF